This T cell receptor (beta chain) was retrieved from a study of T cells in Graves' hyperthyroidism and ophthalmopathy. This clonotype was counted at least ten times. Its antigen is unidentified. Points from the study as a whole: Expanded thyroid clonotypes (above 0.001) were mostly also found in blood.

The V gene's germline CDR1 is SEHNR and CDR2 FQNEAQ (reference sequence). J gave up 7 bases and V 4 bases, and 3 bases lay outside the gene matches. This CDR3 has 12 residues. A lack of ophthalmopathy progression within 18 months defined stable Graves' hyperthyroidism. Aged 18 to 65, the patients had hyperthyroidism that was newly diagnosed and had lasted under 2 months. The diagnoses drew upon clinical symptoms, serum thyroxine and TRAb, thyroid ultrasound and orbital computed tomography. What was amplified from RNA transcripts were TCR beta CDR3 regions. With the HTBI primer set, the TCR CDR3 went through a first round of RT-PCR. In TCRdb, the multiplex PCR reads were re-called with MiXCR into one record per CDR3 protein. The sample shows approximately 560,000 distinct CDR3 sequences, 35% to 55% of them seen only once.

The rearrangement uses TRBV7-9 and TRBJ1-1; TRBD1 aligns across 7 bases. The TCR originated in a woman younger than 30 with Graves' hyperthyroidism. The sequenced sample was peripheral blood or thyroid tissue (not recorded which). The CDR3 loop is CASSSQGFEAFF. CDR3 in DNA: TGTGCCAGCAGCTCACAGGGGTTTGAAGCTTTCTTT.